A selection of T cell receptor beta chains follows, all from one sample in a study of early T cells in non-severe SARS-CoV-2 infection. In TCRdb, the 5' RACE reads were re-called with MiXCR into one record per CDR3 protein. The table lists approximately 100,000 distinct CDR3 sequences, 9.5% to 12% of them singletons. Sequences were obtained from whole blood. These receptors all stem from an adult who was a healthcare worker with PCR-confirmed SARS-CoV-2 infection or an uninfected control (not recorded which). Both conserved end residues are part of each CDR3. The D gene is left open where the match is weak. A clone size is listed for some rows: how often the clone was seen (once, few, many), or a class if it is expanded.

v_call: TRBV18; d_call: TRBD1; clone_size: many; j_call: TRBJ2-5; cdr3_nt: TGTGCCAGCTCACCTTCCGGGACAGAAAAAGAGACCCAGTACTTC; cdr3_aa: CASSPSGTEKETQYF
v_call: TRBV27; d_call: TRBD1; clone_size: many; j_call: TRBJ2-1; cdr3_nt: TGTGCCAGCAAAGAACGAGGACAGGGAATCTACAATGAGCAGTTCTTC; cdr3_aa: CASKERGQGIYNEQFF
v_call: TRBV28; d_call: -; clone_size: few; j_call: TRBJ1-1; cdr3_nt: TGTGCCAGCAGTAGTAAGACTGAAGCTTTCTTT; cdr3_aa: CASSSKTEAFF
v_call: TRBV6-6; d_call: TRBD2; clone_size: -; j_call: TRBJ2-7; cdr3_nt: TGTGCCAGCACGGGGGGGGGCTCCTACGAGCAGTACTTC; cdr3_aa: CASTGGGSYEQYF
v_call: TRBV5-1; d_call: -; clone_size: few; j_call: TRBJ2-1; cdr3_nt: TGCGCCAGCAGCTTGGAGGGCTATGAGCAGTTCTTC; cdr3_aa: CASSLEGYEQFF
v_call: TRBV7-9; d_call: -; clone_size: -; j_call: TRBJ1-1; cdr3_nt: TGTGCCAGCACTCCGGATTCGGTCCGGGTCACTGAAGCTTTCTTT; cdr3_aa: CASTPDSVRVTEAFF
v_call: TRBV15; d_call: -; clone_size: few; j_call: TRBJ1-6; cdr3_nt: TGTGCCACCAGCAGAGAAGGACCGCGGCATTCACCCCTCCACTTT; cdr3_aa: CATSREGPRHSPLHF
v_call: TRBV29-1; d_call: -; clone_size: -; j_call: TRBJ2-5; cdr3_nt: TGCAGCGTTACGGGATTTGGGGCAGAGACCCAGTACTTC; cdr3_aa: CSVTGFGAETQYF
v_call: TRBV5-4; d_call: -; clone_size: -; j_call: TRBJ2-3; cdr3_nt: TGTGCCAGCAGCTTGGGGGCGGGCCAAAGGAGCTTGGATACGCAGTATTTT; cdr3_aa: CASSLGAGQRSLDTQYF
v_call: TRBV12-3/TRBV12-4; d_call: TRBD1; clone_size: few; j_call: TRBJ2-7; cdr3_nt: TGTGCCAGCAGGACCGGGACAGGAGCCTACGAGCAGTACTTC; cdr3_aa: CASRTGTGAYEQYF
v_call: TRBV12-5; d_call: TRBD1; clone_size: -; j_call: TRBJ1-6; cdr3_nt: TGTGCTAGTGGCCCCGGGACAGTTTCACCCCTCCACTTT; cdr3_aa: CASGPGTVSPLHF
v_call: TRBV25-1; d_call: -; clone_size: few; j_call: TRBJ1-5; cdr3_nt: TGTGCCAGCAGTGCGAGTAGCAATCAGCCCCAGCATTTT; cdr3_aa: CASSASSNQPQHF
v_call: TRBV6-1; d_call: TRBD1; clone_size: many; j_call: TRBJ2-1; cdr3_nt: TGTGCCAGCAGTGGTCATCCCGGGACAGGGGATTGGAATGAGCAGTTCTTC; cdr3_aa: CASSGHPGTGDWNEQFF
v_call: TRBV6-2/TRBV6-3; d_call: TRBD2; clone_size: few; j_call: TRBJ2-7; cdr3_nt: TGTGCCAGCAGTTTGGAGCGGGGTACTTCGCTCGATTTCTTC; cdr3_aa: CASSLERGTSLDFF
v_call: TRBV5-1; d_call: -; clone_size: few; j_call: TRBJ2-5; cdr3_nt: TGCGCCAGCAGCCCAGGCGGGCTGTATCAAGAGACCCAGTACTTC; cdr3_aa: CASSPGGLYQETQYF
v_call: TRBV9; d_call: -; clone_size: few; j_call: TRBJ1-2; cdr3_nt: TGTGCCAGCAGCTACCCCCGGGGCGGGGGTAACTATGGCTACACCTTC; cdr3_aa: CASSYPRGGGNYGYTF
v_call: TRBV11-2; d_call: -; clone_size: many; j_call: TRBJ2-7; cdr3_nt: TGTGCCAGCAGCGATTGGACGGGCACCTACGAGCAGTACTTC; cdr3_aa: CASSDWTGTYEQYF
v_call: TRBV28; d_call: -; clone_size: few; j_call: TRBJ2-3; cdr3_nt: TGTGCCAGCAGTTTTGTCTCCCACACAGATACGCAGTATTTT; cdr3_aa: CASSFVSHTDTQYF
v_call: TRBV6-2/TRBV6-3; d_call: -; clone_size: -; j_call: TRBJ1-4; cdr3_nt: TGTGCCAGCAGGGGCCAGGGCCATGAAAAACTGTTTTTT; cdr3_aa: CASRGQGHEKLFF
v_call: TRBV3-1; d_call: -; clone_size: few; j_call: TRBJ1-2; cdr3_nt: TGTGCCAGCAGCCAACTAGTCTTCGGTGGCTACACCTTC; cdr3_aa: CASSQLVFGGYTF
v_call: TRBV29-1; d_call: TRBD2; clone_size: many; j_call: TRBJ2-1; cdr3_nt: TGCAGCGTTGATATGCAGCGGGAGTCAGACAATGAGCAGTTCTTC; cdr3_aa: CSVDMQRESDNEQFF
v_call: TRBV20-1; d_call: TRBD1; clone_size: many; j_call: TRBJ1-1; cdr3_nt: TGCAGTGCGAGGACAGGAGAGAACACTGAAGCTTTCTTT; cdr3_aa: CSARTGENTEAFF
v_call: TRBV12-3/TRBV12-4; d_call: -; clone_size: few; j_call: TRBJ1-2; cdr3_nt: TGTGCCAGCAGTTTCTCCGGGACTCCGAACTATGGCTACACCTTC; cdr3_aa: CASSFSGTPNYGYTF
v_call: TRBV27; d_call: -; clone_size: -; j_call: TRBJ2-1; cdr3_nt: TGTGCCAGCAGTGGGCCAAGGACAACCGAGCAGTTCTTC; cdr3_aa: CASSGPRTTEQFF
v_call: TRBV28; d_call: TRBD1; clone_size: -; j_call: TRBJ1-5; cdr3_nt: TGTGCCAGCAGGCCAGGACAGGGCGGTCAGCCCCAGCATTTT; cdr3_aa: CASRPGQGGQPQHF
v_call: TRBV7-9; d_call: -; clone_size: few; j_call: TRBJ2-7; cdr3_nt: TGTGCCAGCAGCTTAGTGTGGGTTGGCCTTTCGGACAACTCCTACGAGCAGTACTTC; cdr3_aa: CASSLVWVGLSDNSYEQYF
v_call: TRBV7-9; d_call: -; clone_size: -; j_call: TRBJ2-1; cdr3_nt: TGTGCCAGCAGCTTAGACGGGGGCCCTTACAATGAGCAGTTCTTC; cdr3_aa: CASSLDGGPYNEQFF
v_call: TRBV5-1; d_call: TRBD2; clone_size: many; j_call: TRBJ2-5; cdr3_nt: TGCGCCAGCAGCCCAACAACGGGACTAGCGGGGGTAGAGACCCAGTACTTC; cdr3_aa: CASSPTTGLAGVETQYF